Below are 18 T cell receptor beta chains sequenced from a single sample in a study of response to subunit inactivated influenza vaccine. TCRdb redid the calling of the RT-PCR reads with MiXCR, one entry per CDR3 protein. Among about 780,000 distinct CDR3 sequences, about 18% were seen once, and the ten largest hold approximately 10%. Sequences were derived from PBMCs from blood, sampled roughly 5 days after vaccination. These receptors all stem from a man between 45 and 60 years old who received an inactivated influenza vaccine.

The J gene is TRBJ1-4, the V gene TRBV7-2, with 9 bases fitting TRBD1. Germline CDR1 and CDR2: SGHTA and FQGNSA. Trimming at V came to 5 bases and at J to 5 bases, leaving 3 bases not matched to a gene. CDR3 size: 14 residues. This CDR3 reads CASSVDRGNEKLFF. For the CDR3, the DNA is TGTGCCAGCAGCGTCGACAGGGGGAATGAAAAACTGTTTTTT.

There are many counts of this clonotype. V is TRBV27 and J is TRBJ1-4, with a tentative D call TRBD1 (6 bases). This CDR3 is 14 amino acids long. Germline CDR1 reads MNHEY; CDR2 reads SMNVEV (reference sequence). Trimming took 8 bases from V and 2 from J, leaving 12 bases between them. The DNA of the CDR3 is TGTGCCAGCGGGGGCGACAGCACTAATGAAAAACTGTTTTTT. Amino acid sequence: CASGGDSTNEKLFF.

On this clonotype: One junction end does not reproduce the germline sequence, and a read error may be involved. The chain couples TRBV6-5 to TRBJ1-3; unclear D gene. From germline, CDR1 is MNHEY and CDR2 SVGAGI. The CDR3 sequence is 14 residues long. The CDR3 DNA sequence: TGTGCCAGCAGTTACTCGAGCCTTGGAATCACCATATATTTT. Protein sequence: CASSYSSLGITIYF.

This clonotype has more than one count but fewer than ten. This rearrangement joins TRBV12-3 or TRBV12-4 to TRBJ1-2; maybe TRBD1 (5 bases). This CDR3 region has 14 residues. Trimming shortened V by 1 base and J by 2 bases, and 8 bases separated the two germline ends. The CDR3 region is CASSLGRENYGYTF. The CDR3, as DNA: TGTGCCAGCAGTTTAGGCAGGGAAAACTATGGCTACACCTTC.

The V and J genes are TRBV3-1 and TRBJ2-5, with D perhaps matching TRBD2 (5 bases). Germline V gene sequence: CDR1 LGHDT, CDR2 YNNKEL (reference sequence). Trimming took 1 base from V and 10 from J, leaving 13 bases between them. CDR3 length equals 13 residues. CDR3 region: CASSQGLAGVQYF. The CDR3 DNA follows: TGTGCCAGCAGCCAAGGGCTAGCCGGGGTCCAGTACTTC.

The chain joins TRBV28 to TRBJ1-1; possible D gene TRBD1, 5 bases. Germline V gene data show CDR1 as MDHEN and CDR2 as SYDVKM. There are 15 residues in the CDR3. Trimming pared 2 bases from V and 2 bases from J, leaving 12 bases between. The CDR3 protein is CASSLVLGGNTEAFF. The DNA for the CDR3 is TGTGCCAGCAGTTTAGTCCTCGGGGGTAACACTGAAGCTTTCTTT.

This clonotype has a count of ten or more. This chain links TRBV3-1 with TRBJ2-1, with 8 bases lining up with TRBD1. Germline V gene lookup returns CDR1 LGHDT and CDR2 YNNKEL (reference sequence). V shed 3 bases, J shed 10 bases, and the junction held 5 bases outside the gene matches. CDR3 size: 13 residues. CDR3 nucleotide sequence: TGTGCCAGCAGCCAGGGCGGGACAGGAGAGCAGTTCTTC. It encodes CASSQGGTGEQFF.

This clonotype has only a few counts. CDR3 region: CASSLAGAGGRTDTQYF. CDR3 bases: TGCGCCAGCAGCTTGGCCGGTGCGGGAGGGCGCACAGATACGCAGTATTTT. The chain couples TRBV5-1 to TRBJ2-3, with 9 bases matching TRBD2. The trim removed 0 bases at V and 1 base at J, leaving 6 bases unmatched. CDR1 SGHRS and CDR2 YFSETQ come from the germline V gene. The CDR3 loop spans 17 amino acids.

There are a few counts of this clonotype. The chain has TRBV7-2 and TRBJ2-5; D uncertain. There are 14 residues in the CDR3. CDR1 and CDR2 from the germline V gene are SGHTA and FQGNSA. The V end lost 5 bases, the J end lost 5 bases, and 15 bases lay between the germline ends. The CDR3 bases are TGTGCCAGCAGCCCATATTGGGGTAGGGAGACCCAGTACTTC. This translates into CASSPYWGRETQYF.

CDR3: CASSDTEGGETQYF. CDR3 nucleotide sequence: TGCGCCAGCAGCGATACTGAAGGGGGGGAGACCCAGTACTTC. This chain links TRBV5-1 with TRBJ2-5; D possibly uses TRBD1 or TRBD2 (6 bases each). V was trimmed by 4 bases and J by 5 bases, leaving 15 bases between them. CDR1 is SGHRS and CDR2 is YFSETQ in the germline V gene. There are 14 residues in the CDR3. Full variable domain (rest looked up from reference TRBV5-1 and TRBJ2-5): KAGVTQTPRYLIKTRGQQVTLSCSPISGHRSVSWYQQTPGQGLQFLFEYFSETQRNKGNFPGRFSGRQFSNSRSEMNVSTLELGDSALYLCASSDTEGGETQYFGPGTRLLVL.

This clonotype appeared a few times. The rearrangement uses TRBV29-1 and TRBJ2-1; 7 nucleotides align to TRBD2. J lost 0 bases, V lost 1 base, and 9 bases had no gene match. From germline, CDR1 is SQVTM and CDR2 ANQGSEA. CDR3 length: 17 residues. CDR3 sequence reads: CSVEGRASGSSYNEQFF. CDR3 sequence (DNA): TGCAGCGTTGAAGGACGGGCTAGCGGAAGCTCCTACAATGAGCAGTTCTTC.

The chain links TRBV5-5 to TRBJ2-1; TRBD2 matches 7 bases. Losses at the gene ends were 0 bases for V and 8 bases for J; bases not matched to a gene: 8. Germline values: CDR1 SGHKS, CDR2 YYEKEE (reference sequence). This CDR3 comprises 15 residues. CDR3 bases: TGTGCCAGCAGCTTGGGAGCGGGGCGTTTCGATGAGCAGTTCTTC. This gives the protein CASSLGAGRFDEQFF.

In this sample, this clonotype turned up a few times. V is TRBV7-2 and J is TRBJ2-5, with 8 bases fitting TRBD2. The CDR3 is 15 amino acids. V lost 6 bases to trimming and J lost 2 bases; unmatched junction nucleotides: 8. From germline, CDR1 is SGHTA and CDR2 FQGNSA. DNA of the CDR3: TGTGCCAGCAGTCGGGGGGGAGGAGGGCAAGAGACCCAGTACTTC. Amino acid sequence: CASSRGGGGQETQYF.

V usage is TRBV5-5 and J usage is TRBJ2-7; TRBD2 might be the D (6 bases). V was cut by 5 bases and J by 7 bases, with 16 bases left in between. Germline V gene lookup returns CDR1 SGHKS and CDR2 YYEKEE (reference sequence). The CDR3 runs to 13 residues. CDR3 protein: CASRNRRGSEQYF. CDR3 coding DNA: TGTGCCAGCAGAAATAGACGGGGGTCGGAGCAGTACTTC.

The chain combines TRBV3-1 with TRBJ2-1, with TRBD1 matching 7 bases. This CDR3 comprises 15 residues. With 0 bases clipped from V and 10 bases from J, the junction kept 9 bases outside the gene matches. From germline, CDR1 is LGHDT and CDR2 YNNKEL (reference sequence). This CDR3 is CASSQDWTGSVEQFF. Here the CDR3 DNA reads TGTGCCAGCAGCCAAGATTGGACAGGATCCGTGGAGCAGTTCTTC.

This clonotype has a handful of counts. V is TRBV5-4 and J is TRBJ2-5; D may be TRBD1 (5 bases). V was pared by 1 base and J by 5 bases, with 15 bases between. CDR1 and CDR2 from the germline V gene are SGHNT and YYREEE (reference sequence). The CDR3 length is 15 residues. CDR3 DNA sequence: TGTGCCAGCAGCTTGCTCTCAGGGATCGGGGAGACCCAGTACTTC. Protein sequence: CASSLLSGIGETQYF.

The rearrangement joins TRBV6-2 or TRBV6-3 to TRBJ1-1; possibly TRBD1 for D (5 bases). CDR3 length: 18 amino acids. Germline V gene lookup returns CDR1 MNHEY and CDR2 SVGEGT. V gave up 0 bases and J gave up 2 bases, with 19 bases separating them. CDR3 nucleotides: TGTGCCAGCAGTTACTCGACCCCCCGTCGCGACAGAAACACTGAAGCTTTCTTT. Protein product: CASSYSTPRRDRNTEAFF.

This clonotype was observed at least ten times. The V call is TRBV29-1, the J call TRBJ2-1; TRBD2 agrees at 7 bases. Germline CDR1 reads SQVTM; CDR2 reads ANQGSEA. This CDR3 is 14 amino acids long. The trim removed 5 bases at V and 3 bases at J, leaving 7 bases unmatched. Here the CDR3 reads CSVTGGSSYNEQFF. CDR3 nucleotide sequence: TGCAGCGTTACCGGCGGGAGTAGCTACAATGAGCAGTTCTTC.